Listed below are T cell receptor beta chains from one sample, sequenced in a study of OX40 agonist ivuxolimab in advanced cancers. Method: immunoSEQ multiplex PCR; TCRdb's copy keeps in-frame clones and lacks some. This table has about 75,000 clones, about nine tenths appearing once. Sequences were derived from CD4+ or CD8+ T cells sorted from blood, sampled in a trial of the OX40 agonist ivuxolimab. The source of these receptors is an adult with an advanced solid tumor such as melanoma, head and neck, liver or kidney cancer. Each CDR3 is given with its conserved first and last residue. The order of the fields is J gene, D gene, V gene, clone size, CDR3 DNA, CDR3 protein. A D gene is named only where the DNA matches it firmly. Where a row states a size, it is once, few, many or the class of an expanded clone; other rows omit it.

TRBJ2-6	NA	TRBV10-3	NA	TGTGCCACGCACGCCGGGACGGGGAGCTCTGGGGCCAACGTCCTGACTTTC	CATHAGTGSSGANVLTF
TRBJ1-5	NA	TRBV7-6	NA	TGTGCCAGCAGCTTAGCTGCCCAGGATAGCAATCAGCCCCAGCATTTT	CASSLAAQDSNQPQHF
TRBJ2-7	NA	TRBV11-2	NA	TGTGCCAGCAGCTTAGGGCCGGCAACCCTCTACGAGCAGTACTTC	CASSLGPATLYEQYF
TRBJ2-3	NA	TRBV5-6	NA	TGTGCCAGCAGCTTGGATGGACGCACAGATACGCAGTATTTT	CASSLDGRTDTQYF
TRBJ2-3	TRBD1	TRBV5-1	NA	TGCGCCAGCAGGGGACAGCCAAGCACAGATACGCAGTATTTT	CASRGQPSTDTQYF
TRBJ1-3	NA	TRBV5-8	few	TGTGCCAGCAGCTTGGATGTCGGAAGAAACACCATATATTTT	CASSLDVGRNTIYF
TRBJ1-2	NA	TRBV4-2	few	TGTGCCAGCAGCCAAGATCCGGCGGGAGGGTCGGAAGGGGGCTACACCTTC	CASSQDPAGGSEGGYTF
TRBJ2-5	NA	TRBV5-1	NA	TGCGCCAGCAGCTTGGAGGCAGGGGTGACGACCCAGTACTTC	CASSLEAGVTTQYF
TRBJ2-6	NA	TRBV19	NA	TGTGCCAGTACTACGATGTCTGGGGCCAACGTCCTGACTTTC	CASTTMSGANVLTF
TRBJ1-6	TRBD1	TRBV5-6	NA	TGTGCCAGCAGCCGTGACAGGGGGCGTTATTCACCCCTCCACTTT	CASSRDRGRYSPLHF
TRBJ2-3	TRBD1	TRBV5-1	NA	TGCGCCAGCTGGTCGGGACAGGTGGTGGATACGCAGTATTTT	CASWSGQVVDTQYF
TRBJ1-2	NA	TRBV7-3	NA	TGTGCCAGCAGCCCCCATGGGGGGCTCGACTATGGCTACACCTTC	CASSPHGGLDYGYTF
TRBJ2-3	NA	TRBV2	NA	TGTGCCAGCAGTGGACTCACAGACACGCAGTATTTT	CASSGLTDTQYF
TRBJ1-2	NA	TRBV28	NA	TGTGCCAGCACCTCGCCCTCCTATGGCTACACCTTC	CASTSPSYGYTF
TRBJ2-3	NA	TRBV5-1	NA	TGCGCCAGCAGCGGGGGAATACAGGGTGGGACAGATACGCAGTATTTT	CASSGGIQGGTDTQYF
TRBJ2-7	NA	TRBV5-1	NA	TGCGCCAGCAGCCTTGGTATTCTAACCTCCTACGAGGAGCAGTACTTC	CASSLGILTSYEEQYF
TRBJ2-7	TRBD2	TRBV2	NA	TGTGCCAGCACTCCGGGACTAGGTCGTTACGAGCAGTACTTC	CASTPGLGRYEQYF
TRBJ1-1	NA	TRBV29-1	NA	TGCAGCGTTGTATCTTCGGCGGCCGGGAACAGTGAAGCTTTCTTT	CSVVSSAAGNSEAFF
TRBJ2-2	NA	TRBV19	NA	TGTGCCACCGAGGGGCCATTTGGCACCGGGGAGCTGTTTTTT	CATEGPFGTGELFF
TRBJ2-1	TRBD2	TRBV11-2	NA	TGTGCCAGCAGCTTTGGACTAGCGGACTACAATGAGCAGTTCTTC	CASSFGLADYNEQFF
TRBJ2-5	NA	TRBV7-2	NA	TGTGCCAGCAGTTACGGTCAGTCCCAAGAGACCCAGTACTTC	CASSYGQSQETQYF
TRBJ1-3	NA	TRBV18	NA	TGTGCCAGCTCACCGTCAGGGTCGCACGGAAACACCATATATTTT	CASSPSGSHGNTIYF
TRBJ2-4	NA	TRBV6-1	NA	TGTGCCAGCAGTGACGACGGGGCAGAGGAAAACATTCAGTACTTC	CASSDDGAEENIQYF
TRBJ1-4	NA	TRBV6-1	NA	TGTGCCAGCAGTGGCGCAGGGTCGGGTGAAAAACTGTTTTTT	CASSGAGSGEKLFF
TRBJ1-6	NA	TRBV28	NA	TGTGCCAGCAACCGAGGACTTTCACCCCTCCACTTT	CASNRGLSPLHF
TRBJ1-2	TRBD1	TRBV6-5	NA	TGTGCCAGCAGCCAAACGGGGGACAGAAACTATGGCTACACCTTC	CASSQTGDRNYGYTF
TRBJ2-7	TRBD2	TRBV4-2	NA	TGTGCCAGCAGCCAAGATCCCCCACTAGCGGGAGGCCCCTACGAGCAGTACTTC	CASSQDPPLAGGPYEQYF
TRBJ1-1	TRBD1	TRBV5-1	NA	TGCGCCAGCAGCTTGAGACCGACAGGGACACTTGAAGCTTTCTTT	CASSLRPTGTLEAFF
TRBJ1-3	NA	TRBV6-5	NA	TGTGCCAGCAGTCCAGCCTCAGGGACTGGAAACACCATATATTTT	CASSPASGTGNTIYF
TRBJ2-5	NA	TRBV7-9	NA	TGTGCCAGCAGCCCAGGGTCACTCCGGACCCAGTACTTC	CASSPGSLRTQYF
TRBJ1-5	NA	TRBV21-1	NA	TGTGCCAGCAGCACCCGGGACAGCATTAATCAGCCCCAGCATTTT	CASSTRDSINQPQHF
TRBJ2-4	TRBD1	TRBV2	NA	TGTGCCAGCAGTGAGTGGGACAGCGGAAACATTCAGTACTTC	CASSEWDSGNIQYF
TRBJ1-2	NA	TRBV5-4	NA	TGTGCCAGCAGCTTGGATGGCAACTATGGCTACACCTTC	CASSLDGNYGYTF
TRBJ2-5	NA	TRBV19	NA	TGTGCCAGTAGACCTCAAGGGGGGTGGGAGACCCAGTACTTC	CASRPQGGWETQYF
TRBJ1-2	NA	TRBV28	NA	TGTGCCAGCAGCCGCGACAGCAGATATGGCTACACCTTC	CASSRDSRYGYTF
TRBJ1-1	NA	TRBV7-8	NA	TGTGCCAGCAGCTTAGTCCCAGGAGGGAACACTGAAGCTTTCTTT	CASSLVPGGNTEAFF
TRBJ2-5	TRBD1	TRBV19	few	TGTGCCAGTAGTCCACAGGGGGGTAATTTACAAGAGACCCAGTACTTC	CASSPQGGNLQETQYF
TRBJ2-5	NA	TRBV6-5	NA	TGTGCCAGCAGTTACGAGACAGCCTCCCTACAGGCCCAGTACTTC	CASSYETASLQAQYF
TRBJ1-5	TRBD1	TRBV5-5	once	TGTGCCAGCAGCTTGGCAGGACAGGCCAATCAGCCCCAGCATTTT	CASSLAGQANQPQHF
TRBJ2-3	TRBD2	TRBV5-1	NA	TGCGCCAGCAGAATAGCGGGCACTAGCACAGATACGCAGTATTTT	CASRIAGTSTDTQYF
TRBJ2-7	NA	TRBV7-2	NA	TGTGCCAGCAGCTTTGGCGGGTTGTACGAGCAGTACTTC	CASSFGGLYEQYF
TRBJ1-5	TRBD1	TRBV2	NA	TGTGCCAGCGGCCCGGGACAGGGGGCCGGACAGCCCCAGCATTTT	CASGPGQGAGQPQHF
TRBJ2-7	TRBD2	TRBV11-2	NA	TGTGCCAGCAGCTTAACGGGAGGGCCGATCGAGCAGTACTTC	CASSLTGGPIEQYF
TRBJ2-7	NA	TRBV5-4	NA	TGTGCCACCCTCGAATGGCCCAGAAACGAGCAGTACTTC	CATLEWPRNEQYF
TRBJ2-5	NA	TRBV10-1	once	TGCGCCAGCAGTGACGGGCATTCGCGGACCCAGTACTTC	CASSDGHSRTQYF
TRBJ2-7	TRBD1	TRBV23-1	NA	TGCGCCAGCAGTCAATTTCGGACAGGGGCCTCCTACGAGCAGTACTTC	CASSQFRTGASYEQYF
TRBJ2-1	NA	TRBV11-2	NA	TGTGCCAGCAGCTTTTCGGCAGGCAGCAATGAGCAGTTCTTC	CASSFSAGSNEQFF
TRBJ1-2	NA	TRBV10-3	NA	TGTGCCATCAGTGAGTCGGACAGCCGTGGCTATGGCTACACCTTC	CAISESDSRGYGYTF
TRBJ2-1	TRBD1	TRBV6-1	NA	TGTGCCAGCAGTAAAACAGGGGGGATAGGGGAGCAGTTCTTC	CASSKTGGIGEQFF
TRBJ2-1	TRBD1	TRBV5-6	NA	TGTGCCAGCAGCTTGTTAGTGACAGGGATGCTGGGGCAGTTCTTC	CASSLLVTGMLGQFF
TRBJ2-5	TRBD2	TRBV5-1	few	TGCGCCAGCAGCTTGGGGGGACTAGCGGGTCAAGAGACCCAGTACTTC	CASSLGGLAGQETQYF
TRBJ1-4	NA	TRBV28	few	TGTGCCAGCAGTTTAAGCTGGGCCGCGAATGAAAAACTGTTTTTT	CASSLSWAANEKLFF
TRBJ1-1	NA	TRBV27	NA	NA	CASSFFGQAFF
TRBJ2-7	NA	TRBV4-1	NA	TGCGCCAGCAGCCCCGGGAGCGTCGGCGGGGACGAGCAGTACTTC	CASSPGSVGGDEQYF
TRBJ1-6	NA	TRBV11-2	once	TGTGCCAGCAGCCCCGGATCGGGGTCACCCCTCCACTTT	CASSPGSGSPLHF
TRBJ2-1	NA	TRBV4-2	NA	TGTGCCACCAGGCAGGCCGTAAGCTCCTACAATGAGCAGTTCTTC	CATRQAVSSYNEQFF
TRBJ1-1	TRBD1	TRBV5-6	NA	TGTGCCAGCGGGGGACAGGGGCGGACTGAAGCTTTCTTT	CASGGQGRTEAFF
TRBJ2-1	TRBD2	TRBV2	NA	TGTGCCAGCAGTGAGCGCGGGAGCGCCCAGGAGCAGTTCTTC	CASSERGSAQEQFF
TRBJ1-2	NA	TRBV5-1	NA	TGCGCCAGCAGGGAGGGGAACTATGGCTACACCTTC	CASREGNYGYTF
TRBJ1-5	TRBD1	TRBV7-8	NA	TGTGCCAGCAGCGACAGGGTTGTTCAGCCCCAGCATTTT	CASSDRVVQPQHF